The 20 T cell receptor beta chains below all came from one sample that was sequenced in a study of T cell responses to AZD1222 COVID-19 vaccine. Libraries were prepared by immunoSEQ multiplex PCR; TCRdb keeps only in-frame clonotypes and omits some of them. The table shows more than 85,000 clones, with approximately 84% occurring only once. This specimen consisted of peripheral blood, obtained 28 days after the second AZD1222 dose. The source of these receptors is an adult who received the AZD1222 COVID-19 vaccine.

This rearrangement joins TRBV18 to TRBJ1-5; 10 bases match TRBD1. This CDR3 spans 15 amino acids. J gave up 5 bases and V 3 bases, and 4 bases lay outside the gene matches. Germline V gene lookup returns CDR1 KGHSH and CDR2 LQKENI. The CDR3 sequence: CASSPQGQGYQPQHF. The DNA of the CDR3 is TGTGCCAGCTCACCCCAGGGACAGGGGTATCAGCCCCAGCATTTT.

This clone was found a few times. V usage is TRBV6-5 and J usage is TRBJ1-1; D is uncertain. Germline CDR1 is MNHEY and CDR2 is SVGAGI. The CDR3 loop spans 14 amino acids. The V and J ends lost 0 bases and 6 bases respectively, with 11 bases between them. The CDR3 coding sequence is TGTGCCAGCAGTTACTCGAGTCGGGGATCTGAAGCTTTCTTT. It translates to CASSYSSRGSEAFF.

V gene TRBV12-3 or TRBV12-4 combines with J gene TRBJ1-5; maybe TRBD1 (5 bases). V shed 5 bases and J shed 4 bases, with 9 bases lying between them. There are 13 residues in the CDR3. CDR3 nucleotide sequence: TGTGCCAGCAGTGGGACTGGAAATCAGCCCCAGCATTTT. Translation: CASSGTGNQPQHF.

The chain recombines TRBV9 with TRBJ2-2, with a tentative D call TRBD1 (5 bases). From germline, CDR1 is SGDLS and CDR2 YYNGEE. This CDR3 spans 15 amino acids. Trimming took off 4 bases at V and 1 base at J, with 11 bases between the two ends. CDR3 bases: TGTGCCAGCAGCCCCCGGCAGGGGAACACCGGGGAGCTGTTTTTT. It is translated as CASSPRQGNTGELFF.

J is TRBJ2-3 and V is TRBV6-1; D is undetermined. The CDR3 has 14 amino acids. V lost 3 bases and J 3 bases, leaving 10 bases between the germline ends. Germline-derived CDR1 and CDR2 are MNHNS and SASEGT. CDR3 loop: CASSEFSTTDTQYF. The CDR3 DNA sequence: TGTGCCAGCAGTGAGTTTTCTACAACAGATACGCAGTATTTT.

This chain joins TRBV5-4 and TRBJ1-1, with unresolved D. Germline assignment: CDR1 SGHNT and CDR2 YYREEE (reference sequence). The CDR3 consists of 15 residues. V lost 2 bases to trimming and J lost 1 base, with 12 bases between them. CDR3 in amino acids: CASSFSLGGNTEAFF. CDR3 coding DNA: TGTGCCAGCAGCTTCTCGTTGGGCGGGAACACTGAAGCTTTCTTT.

The chain combines TRBV4-1 with TRBJ1-2; no reliable D call. V dropped 0 bases and J dropped 6 bases, with 23 bases sitting between them. In germline, CDR1 is MGHRA, CDR2 YSYEKL. The length of the CDR3 is 18 residues. CDR3 coding DNA: TGCGCCAGCAGCCAAGATCGGGCACCACCGGGCCCCACCGATGGCTACACCTTC. Protein product: CASSQDRAPPGPTDGYTF.

In this sample, this clone turned up a few times. CDR3 bases: TGTGCCAGCAGTTTATACACCGGGGAGCTGTTTTTT. This translates into CASSLYTGELFF. The chain recombines TRBV12-3 or TRBV12-4 with TRBJ2-2, with D uncertain. This CDR3 comprises 12 residues. Trimming stripped 2 bases from V and 3 bases from J, with 1 base between.

Remarks on this clone: One end of the junction fails to match germline, which may point to a read error. This chain links TRBV11-2 with TRBJ2-7; possible D gene TRBD1, 6 bases. Germline assignment: CDR1 SGHAT and CDR2 FQNNGV. The CDR3 spans 15 residues. The CDR3 here is CASSFWGPDSSEQYF. The CDR3 nucleotides are TGTGCCAGCAGCTTTTGGGGGCCCGACTCCTCCGAGCAGTACTTC.

The chain employs TRBV18 and TRBJ2-5; D gene uncertain. The CDR3 loop spans 16 amino acids. Trimming shortened V by 0 bases and J by 3 bases, and 14 bases separated the two germline ends. Per germline, CDR1 KGHSH and CDR2 LQKENI. The CDR3 protein is CASSPPPPGYKETQYF. The CDR3, as DNA: TGTGCCAGCTCACCACCGCCTCCGGGTTATAAAGAGACCCAGTACTTC.

This clone has only a few counts. The chain recombines TRBV7-8 with TRBJ1-3; no clear D gene. CDR3 length: 14 residues. Trimming left V 5 bases short and J 2 bases short, with 10 bases between. The V gene's germline CDR1 is SGHVS and CDR2 FQNEAQ. The DNA for the CDR3 is TGTGCCAGCAGCCTCAGTTCAACTGGAAACACCATATATTTT. This codes for CASSLSSTGNTIYF.

This chain uses TRBV28 with TRBJ1-5, with D hard to call. This CDR3 has 16 residues. V dropped 2 bases and J dropped 0 bases, with 11 bases sitting between them. In germline, CDR1 is MDHEN, CDR2 SYDVKM. The CDR3 DNA is TGTGCCAGCAGTTTAATCCCAGGTTATAGCAATCAGCCCCAGCATTTT. This gives the protein CASSLIPGYSNQPQHF.

This chain links TRBV7-3 with TRBJ1-1; 7 bases are shared with TRBD1. CDR3 length equals 16 residues. Trimming removed 1 base from V and 3 bases from J; junction bases left unmatched: 8. Germline V gene lookup returns CDR1 SGHTA and CDR2 FQGTGA. CDR3 sequence reads: CASSLSPSTGDTEAFF. The CDR3 DNA follows: TGTGCCAGCAGCTTAAGCCCTTCCACAGGGGACACTGAAGCTTTCTTT.

This chain uses TRBV3-1 (or the pseudogene TRBV3-2) with TRBJ1-1; D ambiguous. Trimming left V 0 bases short and J 7 bases short, with 18 bases between. Germline values: CDR1 LGHDT, CDR2 YNNKEL (reference sequence). The CDR3 spans 16 residues. CDR3 sequence reads: CASSQDVAIPRFEAFF. The CDR3 DNA sequence: TGTGCCAGCAGCCAAGACGTAGCCATACCTCGATTTGAAGCTTTCTTT.

The chain recombines TRBV28 with TRBJ1-1, with D unclear. Trimming shortened V by 5 bases and J by 8 bases, and 18 bases separated the two germline ends. Germline V gene data show CDR1 as MDHEN and CDR2 as SYDVKM. The CDR3 has 14 residues. The CDR3 sequence is CASSARRWAAEAFF. CDR3 sequence (DNA): TGTGCCAGCAGTGCCCGTAGATGGGCAGCGGAAGCTTTCTTT.

With respect to this clone: Different DNA sequences within this sample yield the same CDR3. The rearrangement links TRBV6-5 to TRBJ2-7; tentatively, D is TRBD2 (6 bases). Between the trimmed V and J ends, which lost 2 bases and 4 bases, there was a span of 12 bases. CDR3 size: 14 residues. The germline V gene has CDR1 MNHEY and CDR2 SVGAGI. The CDR3 sequence: CASSYGGSGYEQYF. CDR3 coding DNA: TGTGCCAGCAGTTACGGTGGTAGCGGATACGAGCAGTACTTC.

The rearrangement uses TRBV5-1 and TRBJ1-1, with D hard to call. The germline V and J ends were trimmed by 5 bases and 2 bases, with 13 bases remaining between them. The V gene's germline CDR1 is SGHRS and CDR2 YFSETQ. The CDR3 consists of 14 residues. CDR3 sequence (DNA): TGCGCCAGCAGGCCGACGACCGATAACACTGAAGCTTTCTTT. It is translated as CASRPTTDNTEAFF.

The gene calls are TRBV19 and TRBJ2-2; 8 bases map to TRBD1. V was clipped by 5 bases and J by 3 bases; unmatched bases: 2. The CDR3 extends over 14 amino acids. Germline V gene lookup returns CDR1 LNHDA and CDR2 SQIVND (reference sequence). CDR3 protein: CASSGDRYTGELFF. In nucleotides, the CDR3 is TGTGCCAGTAGTGGGGACAGGTACACCGGGGAGCTGTTTTTT.

The chain combines TRBV10-3 with TRBJ2-1; TRBD2 matches at 8 bases. This CDR3 region has 16 residues. The germline gives CDR1 ENHRY, CDR2 SYGVKD. V lost 10 bases to trimming and J lost 4 bases; unmatched junction nucleotides: 15. CDR3 coding DNA: TGTGCCACCAATGTAGGGGGTACTAGCGGATACAATGAGCAGTTCTTC. Translating it yields CATNVGGTSGYNEQFF.

This sequence joins TRBV5-1 and TRBJ1-1; tentatively, D is TRBD1 (6 bases). V lost 3 bases and J lost 0, with 15 bases in between. In germline, CDR1 is SGHRS, CDR2 YFSETQ. CDR3 length: 16 residues. CDR3 protein: CASSSTGTMMNTEAFF. The CDR3 DNA is TGCGCCAGCAGCTCGACAGGAACAATGATGAACACTGAAGCTTTCTTT. Supplemented by reference TRBV5-1 and TRBJ1-1, the full variable domain reads KAGVTQTPRYLIKTRGQQVTLSCSPISGHRSVSWYQQTPGQGLQFLFEYFSETQRNKGNFPGRFSGRQFSNSRSEMNVSTLELGDSALYLCASSSTGTMMNTEAFFGQGTRLTVV.